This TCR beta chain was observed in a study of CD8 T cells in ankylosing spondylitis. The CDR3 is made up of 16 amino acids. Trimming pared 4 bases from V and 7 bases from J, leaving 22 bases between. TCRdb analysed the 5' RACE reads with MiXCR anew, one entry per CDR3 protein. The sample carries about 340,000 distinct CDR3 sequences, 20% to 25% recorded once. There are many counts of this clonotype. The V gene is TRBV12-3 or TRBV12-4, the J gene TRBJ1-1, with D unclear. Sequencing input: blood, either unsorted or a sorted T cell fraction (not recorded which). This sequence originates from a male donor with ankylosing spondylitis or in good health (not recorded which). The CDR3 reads CASSSPGSDGAFEAFF. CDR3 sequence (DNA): TGTGCCAGCAGTTCCCCCGGGTCGGACGGAGCCTTTGAAGCTTTCTTT.